The subject of this entry is one T cell receptor beta chain. A much bigger clone sits one base away, suggesting this may be a read error. Amplified TCR beta CDR3 regions came from RNA transcripts. The HTBI primer set drove a first-round RT-PCR of the TCR CDR3. Each CDR3 protein is one row after TCRdb ran MiXCR on the multiplex PCR reads. The sample lists under 350,000 distinct CDR3 sequences; roughly 15% were seen once. These data originate in a study of T cells in Graves' hyperthyroidism and ophthalmopathy. This CDR3 is 15 amino acids long. CDR1 MNHNS and CDR2 SASEGT come from the germline V gene. This TCR derives from a woman aged 25 to 39 with Graves' hyperthyroidism that later progressed to Graves' ophthalmopathy. The chain combines TRBV6-1 with TRBJ2-7; D gene unclear. The sequenced sample was blood. CDR3 sequence reads: CASSHPVPPHYAQYF. In DNA, the CDR3 is TGTGCCAGCAGTCACCCGGTCCCTCCCCACTACGCGCAGTACTTC.